The 15 T cell receptor beta chains listed next were all sequenced from one sample in a study of control samples from healthy donors and cancer patients. Assay used: immunoSEQ multiplex PCR; TCRdb lists only in-frame clones, some missing. The repertoire has around 90,000 clones, under 90% of them found once; the top ten carry approximately 2.1%. The sample taken for sequencing was blood. Source of these receptors: a woman aged 40-49 years in good health.

V usage is TRBV18 and J usage is TRBJ1-1, with TRBD1 as a possible D gene (5 bases). The CDR3 extends over 12 amino acids. Germline CDR1 and CDR2: KGHSH and LQKENI. Trimming left V 5 bases short and J 7 bases short, with 11 bases between. In nucleotides, the CDR3 is TGTGCCAGCTCATCAGGGTTCATTGAAGCTTTCTTT. Amino acid sequence: CASSSGFIEAFF.

The chain couples TRBV19 to TRBJ2-3, with 10 positions matching TRBD2. The germline CDR1 and CDR2 sequences are LNHDA and SQIVND (reference sequence). CDR3 length equals 18 residues. The V segment lost 3 bases and the J segment 0 bases; nucleotides outside the gene matches: 9. The CDR3 loop is CASSIALAGIRSTDTQYF. In nucleotides, the CDR3 is TGTGCCAGTAGTATCGCACTAGCGGGGATCCGGAGCACAGATACGCAGTATTTT.

This chain uses TRBV6-2 or TRBV6-3 with TRBJ1-2, with TRBD1 matching 7 bases. Looked up from germline, CDR1 is MNHEY and CDR2 is SVGEGT. V trimming: 1 base; J trimming: 7 bases; junction bases outside the gene matches: 3. This CDR3 comprises 13 residues. In DNA, the CDR3 is TGTGCCAGCAGTTACTACGACAGGGCTGGCTACACCTTC. Translated, it gives CASSYYDRAGYTF.

The rearrangement links TRBV19 to TRBJ1-2, with TRBD1 matching 9 bases. From germline, CDR1 is LNHDA and CDR2 SQIVND (reference sequence). The CDR3 is 17 residues long. With 3 bases clipped from V and 3 bases from J, the junction kept 11 bases outside the gene matches. CDR3 protein: CASSIVNPGQGYYGYTF. Written as DNA, the CDR3 is TGTGCCAGTAGTATCGTCAATCCGGGACAGGGATACTATGGCTACACCTTC.

The chain uses TRBV2 and TRBJ1-2; 8 bases align to TRBD1. CDR1 and CDR2 (germline): SNHLY, FYNNEI. Trimming took 7 bases from V and 6 from J; bases not matched to a gene: 10. This CDR3 is 14 amino acids long. The CDR3 region is CASTQWTGQDGYTF. In nucleotides, the CDR3 is TGTGCCAGCACCCAATGGACAGGGCAGGATGGCTACACCTTC.

This chain links TRBV6-1 with TRBJ1-5; D not resolved. The CDR3 covers 16 residues. Germline CDR1 is MNHNS and CDR2 is SASEGT. V was pared by 2 bases and J by 3 bases, with 14 bases between. CDR3 protein: CASSEPVGSTNQPQHF. The CDR3 DNA reads as TGTGCCAGCAGTGAACCCGTGGGGAGTACCAATCAGCCCCAGCATTTT.

The chain carries TRBV7-9 and TRBJ1-6, with D uncertain. The CDR3 contains 18 residues. From germline, CDR1 is SEHNR and CDR2 FQNEAQ (reference sequence). V was shortened by 3 bases and J by 0 bases, with 15 bases between the two germline ends. The CDR3 loop is CASSFTDQAHSYNSPLHF. CDR3 sequence (DNA): TGTGCCAGCAGCTTCACTGACCAGGCCCACTCCTATAATTCACCCCTCCACTTT.

The rearrangement uses TRBV6-5 and TRBJ1-3; a possible D gene is TRBD1 (5 bases). This CDR3 comprises 15 residues. The germline V gene encodes CDR1 MNHEY and CDR2 SVGAGI. V was cut by 6 bases and J by 0 bases, with 12 bases left in between. CDR3 protein: CASSPGLLSGNTIYF. The CDR3 DNA follows: TGTGCCAGCAGCCCAGGGTTACTCTCTGGAAACACCATATATTTT.

This clone was seen a handful of times. As DNA, the CDR3 is TGTGCCAGCAGTCGGGGACCTAACGAGCAGTACTTC. Protein sequence: CASSRGPNEQYF. The chain carries TRBV6-5 and TRBJ2-7, with D perhaps being TRBD1 or TRBD2 (5 bases each). Germline V gives CDR1 MNHEY, CDR2 SVGAGI. The CDR3 has 12 residues. Trimming left V 5 bases short and J 5 bases short, with 10 bases between.

The rearrangement uses TRBV6-2 or TRBV6-3 and TRBJ2-7, with D possibly called TRBD1 or TRBD2 (5 bases each). Trimming left V 6 bases short and J 3 bases short, with 18 bases between. Per germline, CDR1 MNHEY and CDR2 SVGEGT. This CDR3 has 15 amino acids. CDR3 sequence (DNA): TGTGCCAGCAGCTCTTCCCGGGACGGAATCTACGAGCAGTACTTC. It encodes CASSSSRDGIYEQYF.

The chain combines TRBV5-1 with TRBJ1-1; 7 bases fit TRBD1. The J segment lost 4 bases and the V segment lost 4 bases, leaving 10 bases of the junction unmatched. Germline V gene data show CDR1 as SGHRS and CDR2 as YFSETQ. The length of the CDR3 is 15 residues. The CDR3 loop is CASSPGGMTGTEAFF. The CDR3 DNA is TGCGCCAGCAGCCCAGGGGGAATGACGGGCACTGAAGCTTTCTTT.

The chain has TRBV2 and TRBJ1-3; D remains unclear. From germline, CDR1 is SNHLY and CDR2 FYNNEI. Trimming removed 2 bases at V and 0 bases at J, with 14 bases between. The CDR3 length is 17 residues. CDR3 protein: CASSERVLPLSGNTIYF. The CDR3, as DNA: TGTGCCAGCAGTGAAAGGGTTCTCCCCCTCTCTGGAAACACCATATATTTT.

The chain is built from TRBV30 and TRBJ2-4, with D possibly matching TRBD2 (5 bases). This CDR3 contains 14 residues. The V end was cut by 4 bases, the J end by 0 bases, with 10 bases between. In germline, CDR1 is GTSNPN, CDR2 SVGIG (reference sequence). The CDR3 loop is CAWNPGIAKNIQYF. DNA of the CDR3: TGTGCCTGGAATCCGGGGATAGCCAAAAACATTCAGTACTTC.

Of note for this clone: Other DNA sequences in this specimen translate into the identical CDR3. The CDR3, as DNA: TGTGCCAGCAGTTTGGGGCCTAACACTGAAGCTTTCTTT. Its translation: CASSLGPNTEAFF. The chain carries TRBV12-3 or TRBV12-4 and TRBJ1-1; maybe TRBD1 (5 bases). CDR3 length: 13 amino acids. Trimming pared 3 bases from V and 2 bases from J, leaving 7 bases between.

This chain uses TRBV10-3 with TRBJ1-2; D not resolved. Trimming removed 0 bases from V and 8 bases from J, with 7 bases in between. The CDR3 runs to 12 residues. CDR1 ENHRY and CDR2 SYGVKD come from the germline V gene. The CDR3 sequence: CAISESGWGYTF. The CDR3, as DNA: TGTGCCATCAGTGAGTCGGGGTGGGGCTACACCTTC.